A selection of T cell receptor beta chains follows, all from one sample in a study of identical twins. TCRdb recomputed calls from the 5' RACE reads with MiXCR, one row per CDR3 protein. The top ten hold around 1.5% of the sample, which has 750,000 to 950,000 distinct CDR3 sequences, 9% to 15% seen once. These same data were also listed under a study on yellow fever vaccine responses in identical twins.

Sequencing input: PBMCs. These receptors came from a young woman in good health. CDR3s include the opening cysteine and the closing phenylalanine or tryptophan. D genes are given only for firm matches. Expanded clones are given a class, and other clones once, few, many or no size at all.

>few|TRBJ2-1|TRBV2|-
CASSVEITYNEQFF
TGTGCCAGCAGTGTCGAGATAACGTACAATGAGCAGTTCTTC
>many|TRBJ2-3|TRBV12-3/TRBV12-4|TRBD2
CASSFLAGGVIESDTQYF
TGTGCCAGCAGTTTCCTAGCGGGAGGAGTTATTGAATCAGATACGCAGTATTTT
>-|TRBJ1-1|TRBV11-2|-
CASSLDYMSNTEAFF
TGTGCCAGCAGCTTAGACTATATGTCCAACACTGAAGCTTTCTTT
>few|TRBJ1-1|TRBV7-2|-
CASSLDSLEREAFF
TGTGCCAGCAGCTTAGATTCACTCGAGCGTGAAGCTTTCTTT
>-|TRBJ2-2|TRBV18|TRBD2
CASSPQAGVNTGELFF
TGTGCCAGCTCACCACAAGCGGGAGTGAACACCGGGGAGCTGTTTTTT
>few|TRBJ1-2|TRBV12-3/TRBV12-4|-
CASSHTVNYGYTF
TGTGCCAGCAGTCATACAGTGAACTATGGCTACACCTTC
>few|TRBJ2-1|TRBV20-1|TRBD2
CSARVAGGPSDEQFF
TGCAGTGCTAGAGTGGCGGGAGGGCCTTCGGATGAGCAGTTCTTC
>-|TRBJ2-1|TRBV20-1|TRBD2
CSAAGLADNEQFF
TGCAGTGCAGCTGGACTAGCGGACAATGAGCAGTTCTTC
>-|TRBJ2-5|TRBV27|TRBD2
CASSARLADQETQYF
TGTGCCAGCAGTGCACGACTAGCGGACCAAGAGACCCAGTACTTC
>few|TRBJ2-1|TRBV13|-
CASSLGEGFGDEQFF
TGTGCCAGCAGCTTAGGTGAAGGGTTTGGCGATGAGCAGTTCTTC
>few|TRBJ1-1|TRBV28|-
CASSFSSRRTEAFF
TGTGCCAGCAGTTTCTCCAGTCGTCGCACTGAAGCTTTCTTT
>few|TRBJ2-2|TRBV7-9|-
CASSLGVVLVNTGELFF
TGTGCCAGCAGCTTAGGCGTGGTCTTAGTAAACACCGGGGAGCTGTTTTTT
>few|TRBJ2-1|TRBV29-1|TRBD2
CSGWAGTSYNEQFF
TGCAGCGGGTGGGCGGGGACTAGCTACAATGAGCAGTTCTTC
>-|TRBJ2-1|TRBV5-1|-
CASSLEVAWGFYNEQFF
TGCGCCAGCAGCTTGGAAGTCGCATGGGGGTTTTACAATGAGCAGTTCTTC
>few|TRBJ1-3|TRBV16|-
CASSQSRQSSGNTIYF
TGTGCCAGCAGCCAATCGCGGCAGAGCTCTGGAAACACCATATATTTT
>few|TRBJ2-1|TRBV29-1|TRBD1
CSSGDRPYNEQFF
TGCAGCTCGGGGGACAGGCCCTACAATGAGCAGTTCTTC
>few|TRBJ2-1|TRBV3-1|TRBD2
CASSQDQGLAGVGNEQFF
TGTGCCAGCAGCCAAGATCAAGGACTAGCGGGAGTTGGGAATGAGCAGTTCTTC
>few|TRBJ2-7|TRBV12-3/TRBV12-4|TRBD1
CASSLTGTGSEEQYF
TGTGCCAGCAGTCTAACCGGGACAGGGTCTGAAGAGCAGTACTTC
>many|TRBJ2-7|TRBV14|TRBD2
CASAAGGYEQYF
TGTGCCAGCGCAGCGGGAGGCTACGAGCAGTACTTC
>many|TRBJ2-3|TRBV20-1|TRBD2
CSAALANTQYF
TGCAGTGCCGCACTAGCGAATACGCAGTATTTT
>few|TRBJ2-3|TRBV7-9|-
CASSATGPDTQYF
TGTGCCAGCAGCGCTACAGGGCCAGATACGCAGTATTTT
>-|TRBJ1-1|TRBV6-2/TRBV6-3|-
CASSYLGTSEAFF
TGTGCCAGCAGTTACTTGGGTACGTCCGAAGCTTTCTTT
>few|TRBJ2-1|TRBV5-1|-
CASSAWDGVGNEQFF
TGCGCCAGCAGCGCCTGGGACGGGGTGGGCAATGAGCAGTTCTTC
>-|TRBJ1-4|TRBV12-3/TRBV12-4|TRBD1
CASSLGTGAANEKLFF
TGTGCCAGCAGCCTAGGGACAGGGGCAGCTAATGAAAAACTGTTTTTT
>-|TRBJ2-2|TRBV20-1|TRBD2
CSAQPAGKTGELFF
TGCAGTGCCCAGCCAGCGGGAAAGACCGGGGAGCTGTTTTTT
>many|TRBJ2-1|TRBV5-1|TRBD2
CASSRSGTSSYNEQFF
TGCGCCAGCAGCAGGAGCGGGACGAGCTCCTACAATGAGCAGTTCTTC
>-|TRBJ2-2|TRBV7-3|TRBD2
CASSLKTVGLAGPAGELFF
TGTGCCAGCAGCTTAAAGACTGTCGGACTAGCGGGACCGGCCGGGGAGCTGTTTTTT
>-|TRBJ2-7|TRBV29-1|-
CSVIRPVGEQYF
TGCAGCGTTATCCGCCCCGTGGGGGAGCAGTACTTC
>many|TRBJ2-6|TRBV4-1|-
CASSQDMPGSSGANVLTF
TGCGCCAGCAGCCAAGATATGCCAGGATCCTCTGGGGCCAACGTCCTGACTTTC
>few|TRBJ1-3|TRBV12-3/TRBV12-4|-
CASKPRGERGSGNTIYF
TGTGCCAGCAAACCTAGGGGGGAAAGGGGCTCTGGAAACACCATATATTTT
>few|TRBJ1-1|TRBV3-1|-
CASSPGQPDGAFF
TGTGCCAGCAGCCCCGGGCAGCCCGATGGAGCTTTCTTT
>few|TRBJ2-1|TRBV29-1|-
CSVVEGRGFF
TGCAGCGTTGTGGAGGGAAGAGGGTTCTTC
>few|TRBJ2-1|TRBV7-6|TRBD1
CASGQGPYDEQFF
TGTGCCAGCGGACAGGGGCCATACGATGAGCAGTTCTTC
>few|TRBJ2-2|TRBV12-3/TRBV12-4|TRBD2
CASSFSGSGELFF
TGTGCCAGCAGTTTTAGCGGGTCCGGGGAGCTGTTTTTT
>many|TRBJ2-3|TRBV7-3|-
CASSSTRDTQYF
TGTGCCAGCAGCTCTACCAGGGATACGCAGTATTTT
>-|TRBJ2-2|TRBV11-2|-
CASSLGLGALFF
TGTGCCAGCAGCTTAGGACTCGGGGCCCTGTTTTTT
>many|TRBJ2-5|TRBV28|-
CASSLRAGAPKETQYF
TGTGCCAGCAGCCTACGCGCGGGGGCCCCGAAAGAGACCCAGTACTTC
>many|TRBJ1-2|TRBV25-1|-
CASSGGVDGYTF
TGTGCCAGCAGTGGGGGTGTAGATGGCTACACCTTC
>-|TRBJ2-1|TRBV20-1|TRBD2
CSAEIAGGPVEQFF
TGCAGTGCGGAAATAGCGGGGGGGCCGGTTGAGCAGTTCTTC
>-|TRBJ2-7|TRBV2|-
CASSADGPPYEQYF
TGTGCCAGCAGTGCCGACGGGCCCCCCTACGAGCAGTACTTC